The 17 T cell receptor delta chains below all came from one sample that was sequenced in a study of gamma-delta T cells after stem cell transplantation. TCRdb reanalysed the RT-PCR reads with CATT. The sample carries more than 950 delta-chain clones, around a tenth recorded once. The material sequenced was gamma-delta T cells. The receptors originated from a human donor. It is not recorded whose cells these are; they may come from a transplant donor.

On this clone: A far bigger clonotype differs at one base, so this is likely a read error. The V gene is TRDV2, the J gene TRDJ1; 8 nucleotides agree with TRDD3. CDR1 and CDR2 from the germline V gene are GEAIGNYY and EKD. CDR3 length equals 19 residues. V shed 4 bases, J shed 1 base, and the junction held 19 bases outside the gene matches. The CDR3 spells CACETVSLGDRLPTDKLIF. CDR3 coding DNA: TGTGCCTGTGAGACCGTTTCCTTGGGGGATCGATTACCCACCGATAAACTCATCTTT.

In regard to this clone: This DNA's translation and the protein TCRdb lists, from a much larger clone, do not match at residue 5, likely due to a read error; the protein shown is translated from the DNA. This chain connects TRDV2 to TRDJ3, with D possibly being TRDD3 (5 bases). Germline assignment: CDR1 GEAIGNYY and CDR2 EKD. The CDR3 runs to 18 residues. Between the trimmed V and J ends, which lost 3 bases and 0 bases, there was a span of 14 bases. CDR3 loop: CACDAGGMYSWDTRQMFF. The CDR3 nucleotides read TGTGCCTGTGACGCCGGAGGGATGTACTCCTGGGACACCCGACAGATGTTTTTC.

This clone has only a few counts. The DNA of the CDR3 is TGTGCCTGTGACAGCCTGACTGGAGCCGATAAACTCATCTTT. Amino acids: CACDSLTGADKLIF. The rearrangement links TRDV2 to TRDJ1; possible D gene TRDD3, 5 bases. The germline gives CDR1 GEAIGNYY, CDR2 EKD. The CDR3 contains 14 residues. V was trimmed by 2 bases and J by 3 bases, leaving 12 bases between them.

As for this clone: At the DNA level, this CDR3 is encoded by other sequences in the same sample as well. The J gene is TRDJ1, the V gene TRDV2; 13 bases align to TRDD3. Germline values: CDR1 GEAIGNYY, CDR2 EKD. V dropped 4 bases and J dropped 2; count of bases not matched to a gene: 12. This CDR3 has 18 residues. This chain's CDR3 is CACDSIQTGGYATDKLIF. In DNA form, the CDR3 reads TGTGCCTGTGATAGCATTCAAACTGGGGGATACGCGACCGATAAACTCATCTTT.

This clone has just a few counts. A read error may be the cause here, since a much bigger clone is one base away. Other DNA sequences from this sample encode an identical CDR3 as well. The chain links TRDV3 to TRDJ1; the D gene is possibly TRDD2 (5 bases). The V end lost 1 base, the J end lost 0 bases, and 12 bases lay between the germline ends. Germline V CDR1 and CDR2: TVYSNPD, GDNSRS (reference sequence). This CDR3 contains 14 residues. For the CDR3, the DNA is TGTGCCTTTACCTCCTATCCTTACACCGATAAACTCATCTTT. Translation gives CAFTSYPYTDKLIF. The full variable domain, rest sourced from reference TRDV3 and TRDJ1, is CDKVTQSSPDQTVASGSEVVLLCTYDTVYSNPDLFWYRIRPDYSFQFVFYGDNSRSEGADFTQGRFSVKHILTQKAFHLVISPVRTEDSATYYCAFTSYPYTDKLIFGKGTRVTVEP.

With respect to this clone: Just one base apart from a much larger clone, this may be a read error. J is TRDJ1 and V is TRDV1; 9 positions agree with TRDD2. Per germline, CDR1 TSWWSYY and CDR2 QGS. The CDR3 extends over 22 amino acids. The CDR3 region has the DNA TGTGCTGTTGGGGATCCCGACTTCCTTCCTACGGGGTGGGGGCTGTACACCGATAAACTCATCTTT. This gives the protein CAVGDPDFLPTGWGLYTDKLIF.

As for this clone: The protein in TCRdb stems from a much larger clone and differs at residue 3 from this DNA's translation, likely a read error; here the protein is translated from the DNA. V usage is TRDV2 and J usage is TRDJ1; TRDD3 is a possible D gene (5 bases). Deletions cut 8 bases from V and 1 base from J, with 28 bases between. The CDR3 has 18 amino acids. CDR1 and CDR2 from the germline V gene are GEAIGNYY and EKD. The CDR3: CAYEPMTNTGISTDKLIF. The CDR3 nucleotides read TGTGCCTATGAGCCTATGACCAATACAGGGATCAGCACCGATAAACTCATCTTT.

The chain uses TRDV2 and TRDJ1, with D perhaps matching TRDD2 or TRDD3 (5 bases each). From germline, CDR1 is GEAIGNYY and CDR2 EKD. V shed 5 bases and J shed 3 bases, with 12 bases lying between them. This CDR3 has 13 amino acids. This CDR3 reads CACGSLLADKLIF. Here the CDR3 DNA reads TGTGCCTGTGGATCCCTACTGGCCGATAAACTCATCTTT.

Judged by abundance, this clone is large (0.1 to 1%). V and J are TRDV2 and TRDJ1; 7 bases align to TRDD3. This CDR3 contains 15 residues. The V gene's germline CDR1 is GEAIGNYY and CDR2 EKD. Trimming removed 1 base from V and 0 bases from J; junction bases left unmatched: 4. CDR3 sequence (DNA): TGTGCCTGTGACACGCTGGGGGTAAACACCGATAAACTCATCTTT. Protein product: CACDTLGVNTDKLIF.

Concerning this clone itself: With a far larger clone one base away, a read error is the likely cause. The rearrangement joins TRDV2 to TRDJ1; 8 bases are shared with TRDD3. This CDR3 is 19 amino acids long. Germline V gives CDR1 GEAIGNYY, CDR2 EKD. J lost 0 bases, V lost 5 bases, and 19 bases had no gene match. This chain's CDR3 is CACGTLQLLGGSYTDKLIF. The CDR3 DNA is TGTGCCTGTGGCACTCTACAACTACTGGGGGGCTCGTACACCGATAAACTCATCTTT.

The sample holds a few counts of this clone. A far more abundant clone sits one base away, making this likely a read error. The sample has other DNA sequences that encode this CDR3 too. The chain joins TRDV2 to TRDJ1; 8 bases line up with TRDD3. CDR1 and CDR2 (germline): GEAIGNYY, EKD. This CDR3 contains 21 residues. The CDR3 DNA follows: TGTGCCTGTGACACCGTGCCTGGGGGAACTTCCCTCTACCCGGGAGTCGATAAGCTCATCTTT. Its protein is CACDTVPGGTSLYPGVDKLIF.

This clone was recorded a few times. A far larger clone is one nucleotide away, so this likely arose from a read error. Within the sample, other DNA sequences also encode this same CDR3. The chain employs TRDV2 and TRDJ3; D is perhaps TRDD3 (5 bases). The CDR3 is made up of 18 amino acids. The V gene lost 0 bases and the J gene lost 0 bases, with 11 bases spanning the gap. From germline, CDR1 is GEAIGNYY and CDR2 EKD. This CDR3 reads CACDTGGMYSWDTRQMFF. The CDR3 DNA sequence: TGTGCCTGTGACACCGGCGGGATGTACTCCTGGGACACCCGACAGATGTTTTTC.

This clone was seen only a few times. TCRdb's protein, taken from a much larger clone, differs from this DNA's translation at residue 5, likely owing to a read error; the protein displayed comes from the DNA. The chain links TRDV2 to TRDJ1; 11 bases are a match to TRDD3. V lost 3 bases, J lost 0 bases, and 26 bases stayed unmatched. This CDR3 is 23 amino acids long. Germline V gene sequence: CDR1 GEAIGNYY, CDR2 EKD. The CDR3 nucleotides read TGTGCCTGTGACTCGTTACTGGGGGATAATACCCCGAATACCGGGCATTACACCGATAAACTCATCTTT. This sequence encodes CACDSLLGDNTPNTGHYTDKLIF.

This chain uses TRDV2 with TRDJ1, with 7 bases identical to TRDD3. In germline, CDR1 is GEAIGNYY, CDR2 EKD. The length of the CDR3 is 26 residues. V shed 3 bases and J 2 bases; nucleotides not matched to a gene: 41. The CDR3 sequence: CACDPLSPPALTGGYAGVLRTDKLIF. Here the CDR3 DNA reads TGTGCCTGTGACCCCCTTTCCCCTCCCGCTCTTACTGGTGGATACGCGGGAGTCTTAAGAACCGATAAACTCATCTTT.

The chain has TRDV1 and TRDJ1; D possibly corresponds to TRDD3 (6 bases). The germline V gene has CDR1 TSWWSYY and CDR2 QGS. Trimming shortened V by 3 bases and J by 0 bases, and 32 bases separated the two germline ends. The CDR3 runs 22 residues. CDR3 in DNA: TGTGCTCTTGGGGATACCGACTTCAGTACTACGGGGTGGGGGCTGTACACCGATAAACTCATCTTT. Protein: CALGDTDFSTTGWGLYTDKLIF.

There are a few counts of this clone. This likely reflects a read error, since a far larger clone is one base away. The sample holds other DNA sequences that translate to the same CDR3. The CDR3 loop reads CAASEVGFYHLPPYSILGDIVSDKLIF. The CDR3 DNA reads as TGTGCAGCAAGCGAGGTTGGCTTCTATCACCTTCCACCATACTCGATACTGGGGGATATTGTATCCGATAAACTCATCTTT. V gene TRAV29/DV5 combines with J gene TRDJ1; 11 bases line up with TRDD3. The CDR3 has 27 amino acids. The germline V gene encodes CDR1 NSMFDY and CDR2 ISSIKDK. Trimming took 0 bases from V and 3 from J; bases not matched to a gene: 40.

This clone was found a few times. The amino acid sequence in TCRdb belongs to a much larger clone and departs from this DNA's translation at residue 15, likely a sequencing read error; the sequence shown is translated from the DNA. The V call is TRDV1, the J call TRDJ1; D perhaps matches TRDD2 (5 bases). Germline values: CDR1 TSWWSYY, CDR2 QGS. This CDR3 contains 17 residues. The CDR3 sequence: CALSPPYSAPSTDKHIF. CDR3 DNA sequence: TGTGCTCTCTCCCCACCCTACTCCGCCCCTAGCACCGATAAACACATCTTT.